This T cell receptor beta chain comes out of a study of blood T cell repertoires in COVID-19. The authors' processing: For nucleated cells, counts were estimated from reference gene primer amplification. Using immunoSEQ multiplex PCR, the repertoire was profiled, and TCRdb retains in-frame clones only, with some absent. The V and J calls and clone size are taken from that table; D and trimming were inferred from the DNA. The sample carries 350,000 or so clones, 85% to 90% recorded once. The CDR3 sequence is 16 residues long. V shed 5 bases and J 3 bases; nucleotides not matched to a gene: 10. Looked up from germline, CDR1 is SGHNT and CDR2 is YENEEA.

The V gene is TRBV11-3, the J gene TRBJ2-3; TRBD2 matches at 8 bases. Specimen: PBMCs or T cells enriched from blood (not recorded which). This receptor was obtained from a woman in her twenties or thirties who had been exposed to COVID-19. The CDR3 spells CASSQAPQRGTDTQYF. Written as DNA, the CDR3 is TGTGCCAGCAGCCAAGCCCCGCAGCGGGGGACAGATACGCAGTATTTT.